This TCR beta chain was sequenced in a study of blood T cells in healthy people across ages. Findings and caveats of the study: Among T cells, TCR beta diversity per million cells dropped roughly linearly as age rose. Fewer expanded clones and more diversity marked long-lived versus aged donors.

Each sample yielded at least 5 micrograms of PBMC total RNA. The germline gives CDR1 SQVTM, CDR2 ANQGSEA. This CDR3 has 15 amino acids. Trimming took off 5 bases at V and 5 bases at J, with 19 bases between the two ends. Through a sample-barcoded 5' primer and a J-beta primer mix, a second PCR was run for 7 to 11 cycles. A tag from a template-switch adaptor with 12 random nucleotides marked each cDNA molecule. TCRdb passed the 5' RACE reads through MiXCR, listing each CDR3 protein once. The table shows some 1.5 million distinct CDR3 sequences, with approximately 28% occurring only once. This clonotype was counted a few times. Its specificity is unknown.

Sequencing was done on a sample of blood. The receptor comes from a woman in her 30s in good health. The V gene is TRBV29-1, the J gene TRBJ1-5; maybe TRBD1 (6 bases). The chain's CDR3 is CSVSPIRGQHQPQHF. The DNA of the CDR3 is TGCAGCGTTTCTCCGATCAGGGGTCAGCATCAGCCCCAGCATTTT.